The entry below gives a single T cell receptor (beta chain) sequence along with its context. There are 16 residues in the CDR3. V shed 5 bases, J shed 4 bases, and the junction held 11 bases outside the gene matches. Germline V gene lookup returns CDR1 SGHVS and CDR2 FNYEAQ. TCR beta libraries were built with iRepertoire HTBI primers and Arm-PCR of CDR3 regions. One entry per CDR3 protein results from TCRdb running MiXCR on the multiplex PCR reads. The table includes about 660,000 distinct CDR3 sequences, 30% detected once. The sample comes from a study of regulatory T cells in long-lasting Graves disease. Time point denoted: persistent/refractory GD, antithyroid drugs over 5 years with positive TRAb. From RNA extracted from PBMCs, the TCR library was made.

The starting material was peripheral blood mononuclear cells (PBMCs), obtained when the disease was refractory, from a patient treated with antithyroid drugs. The source is a female donor with Graves disease. V gene TRBV7-6 combines with J gene TRBJ1-1; the match to TRBD1 covers 9 bases. The CDR3 region has the DNA TGTGCCAGCAGCCCAGGGGACAGGGTCGGGGGCACTGAAGCTTTCTTT. This sequence encodes CASSPGDRVGGTEAFF.